This T cell receptor (beta chain) comes out of a study of T cells in Graves' hyperthyroidism and ophthalmopathy. Clinical symptoms, serum thyroxine, TRAb, thyroid ultrasound and orbital computed tomography informed diagnoses. Germline V CDR1 and CDR2: MNHEY, SVGAGI. The CDR3 runs to 15 residues. The ends were cut back, 2 bases at V and 6 bases at J, with 15 bases in the middle. Amplification targeted TCR beta CDR3 regions from RNA transcripts. During a first-round RT-PCR of the TCR CDR3, the HTBI primer set was used. TCRdb independently ran MiXCR on the multiplex PCR reads; one entry per CDR3 protein. The sample holds around 690,000 distinct CDR3 sequences, 15% to 20% seen once. This clonotype was observed a few times.

The TCR was taken from a man over 45 with Graves' hyperthyroidism. Source material: blood. The chain combines TRBV6-5 with TRBJ2-3; D is undetermined. The DNA for the CDR3 is TGTGCCAGCAGTTACGGATCCGAGTCTGTGGATACGCAGTATTTT. This encodes CASSYGSESVDTQYF.